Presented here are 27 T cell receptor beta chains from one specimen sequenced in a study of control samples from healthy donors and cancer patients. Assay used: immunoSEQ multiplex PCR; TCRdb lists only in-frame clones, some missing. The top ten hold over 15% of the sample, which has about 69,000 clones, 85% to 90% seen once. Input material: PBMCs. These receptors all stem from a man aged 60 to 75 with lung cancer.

The CDR3 loop is CASSDGTSSYNEQFF. CDR3 in DNA: TGTGCCAGTAGTGATGGGACAAGCTCCTACAATGAGCAGTTCTTC. The J gene is TRBJ2-1, the V gene TRBV19, with D possibly TRBD1 on 6 matching bases. The CDR3 length is 15 residues. The germline gives CDR1 LNHDA, CDR2 SQIVND (reference sequence). Trimming took 5 bases from V and 0 from J, leaving 11 bases between them.

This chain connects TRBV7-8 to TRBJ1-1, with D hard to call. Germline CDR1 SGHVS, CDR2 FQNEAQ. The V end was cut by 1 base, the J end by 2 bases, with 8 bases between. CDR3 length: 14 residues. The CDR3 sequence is CASSLVSTNTEAFF. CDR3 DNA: TGTGCCAGCAGCTTAGTCTCGACAAACACTGAAGCTTTCTTT.

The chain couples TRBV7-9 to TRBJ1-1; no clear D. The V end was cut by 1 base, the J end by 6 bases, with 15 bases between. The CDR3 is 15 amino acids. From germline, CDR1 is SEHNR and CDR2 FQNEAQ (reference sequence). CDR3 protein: CASSLVWPLGAEAFF. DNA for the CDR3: TGTGCCAGCAGCTTAGTTTGGCCCCTTGGGGCTGAAGCTTTCTTT.

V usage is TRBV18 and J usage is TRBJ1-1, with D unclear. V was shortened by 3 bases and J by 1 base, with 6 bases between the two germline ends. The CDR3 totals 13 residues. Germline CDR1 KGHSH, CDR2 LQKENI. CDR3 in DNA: TGTGCCAGCTCACCCGTAAAGAACACTGAAGCTTTCTTT. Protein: CASSPVKNTEAFF.

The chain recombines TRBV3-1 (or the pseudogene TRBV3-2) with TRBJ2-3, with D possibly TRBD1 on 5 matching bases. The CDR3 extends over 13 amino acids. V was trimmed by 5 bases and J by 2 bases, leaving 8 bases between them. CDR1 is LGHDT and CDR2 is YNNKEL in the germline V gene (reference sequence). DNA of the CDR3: TGTGCCAGCAGCGACAGAGACACAGATACGCAGTATTTT. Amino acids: CASSDRDTDTQYF.

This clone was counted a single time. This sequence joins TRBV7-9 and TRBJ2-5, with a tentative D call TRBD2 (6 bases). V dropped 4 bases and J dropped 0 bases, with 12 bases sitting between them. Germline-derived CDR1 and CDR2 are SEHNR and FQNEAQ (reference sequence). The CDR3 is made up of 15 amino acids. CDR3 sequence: CASSSEGGYQETQYF. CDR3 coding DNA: TGTGCCAGCAGCTCCGAAGGAGGGTACCAAGAGACCCAGTACTTC.

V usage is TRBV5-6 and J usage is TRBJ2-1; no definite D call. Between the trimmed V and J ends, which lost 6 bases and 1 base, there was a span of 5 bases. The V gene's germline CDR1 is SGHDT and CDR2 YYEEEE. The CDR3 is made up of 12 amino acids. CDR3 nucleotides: TGTGCCAGCACCTTTTCCTACAATGAGCAGTTCTTC. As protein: CASTFSYNEQFF.

The CDR3 DNA follows: TGTGCCAGCAGTTACGGAGAGGGAGACTATGGCTACACCTTC. It encodes CASSYGEGDYGYTF. V usage is TRBV6-5 and J usage is TRBJ1-2; D is uncertain. In germline, CDR1 is MNHEY, CDR2 SVGAGI. CDR3 size: 14 residues. V lost 2 bases, J lost 3 bases, and 10 bases lay in between.

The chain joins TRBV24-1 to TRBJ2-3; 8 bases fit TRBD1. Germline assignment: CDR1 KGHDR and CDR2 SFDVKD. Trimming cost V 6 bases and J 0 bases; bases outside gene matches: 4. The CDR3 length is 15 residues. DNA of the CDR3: TGTGCCACCAGTTTGACAGGGGCTAGCACAGATACGCAGTATTTT. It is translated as CATSLTGASTDTQYF.

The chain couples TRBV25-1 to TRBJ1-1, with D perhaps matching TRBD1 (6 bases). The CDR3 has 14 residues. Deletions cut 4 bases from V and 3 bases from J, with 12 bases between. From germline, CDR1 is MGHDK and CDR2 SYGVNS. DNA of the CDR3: TGTGCCAGCAGTGGAGGGGGGGCGTACACTGAAGCTTTCTTT. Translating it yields CASSGGGAYTEAFF. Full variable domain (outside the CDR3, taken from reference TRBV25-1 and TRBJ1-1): EADIYQTPRYLVIGTGKKITLECSQTMGHDKMYWYQQDPGMELHLIHYSYGVNSTEKGDLSSESTVSRIRTEHFPLTLESARPSHTSQYLCASSGGGAYTEAFFGQGTRLTVV.

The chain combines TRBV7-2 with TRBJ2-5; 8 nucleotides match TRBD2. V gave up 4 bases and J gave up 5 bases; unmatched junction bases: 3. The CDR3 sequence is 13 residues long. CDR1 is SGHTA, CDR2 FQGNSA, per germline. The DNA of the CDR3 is TGTGCCAGCAGCTGGCTAGCGGGCGAGACCCAGTACTTC. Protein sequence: CASSWLAGETQYF.

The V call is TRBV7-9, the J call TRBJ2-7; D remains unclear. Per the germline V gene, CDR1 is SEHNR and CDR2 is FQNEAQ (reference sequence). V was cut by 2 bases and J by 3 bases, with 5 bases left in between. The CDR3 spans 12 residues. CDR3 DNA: TGTGCCAGCAGCTTATACGTCTACGAGCAGTACTTC. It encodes CASSLYVYEQYF.

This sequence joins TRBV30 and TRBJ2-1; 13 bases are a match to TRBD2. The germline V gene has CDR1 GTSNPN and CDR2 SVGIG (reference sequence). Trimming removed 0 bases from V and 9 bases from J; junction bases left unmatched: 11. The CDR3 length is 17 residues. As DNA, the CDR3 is TGTGCCTGGAGTGTACAGAGGACTAGCGGGGGACCCGTTGAGCAGTTCTTC. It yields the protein CAWSVQRTSGGPVEQFF.

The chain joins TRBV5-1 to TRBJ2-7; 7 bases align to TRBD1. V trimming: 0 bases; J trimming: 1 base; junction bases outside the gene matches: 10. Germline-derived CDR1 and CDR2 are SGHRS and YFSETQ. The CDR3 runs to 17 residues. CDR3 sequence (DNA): TGCGCCAGCAGCTTGGGGGGACAGACTAAAGGGTCCTACGAGCAGTACTTC. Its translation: CASSLGGQTKGSYEQYF.

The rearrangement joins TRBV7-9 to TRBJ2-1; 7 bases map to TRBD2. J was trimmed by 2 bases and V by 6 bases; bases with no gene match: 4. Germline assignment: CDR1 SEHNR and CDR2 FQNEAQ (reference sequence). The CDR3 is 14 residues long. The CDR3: CASSLLAAYNEQFF. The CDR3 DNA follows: TGTGCCAGCAGTTTGCTAGCGGCCTACAATGAGCAGTTCTTC.

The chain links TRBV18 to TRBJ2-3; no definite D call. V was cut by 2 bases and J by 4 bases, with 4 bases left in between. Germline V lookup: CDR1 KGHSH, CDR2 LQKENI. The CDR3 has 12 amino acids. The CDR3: CASSPGADTQYF. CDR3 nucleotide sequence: TGTGCCAGCTCACCAGGGGCAGATACGCAGTATTTT.

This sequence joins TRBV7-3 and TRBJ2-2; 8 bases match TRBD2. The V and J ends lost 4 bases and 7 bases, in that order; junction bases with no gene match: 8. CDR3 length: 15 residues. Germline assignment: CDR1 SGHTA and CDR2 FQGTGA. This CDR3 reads CASSSERGPGGELFF. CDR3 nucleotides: TGTGCCAGCAGCTCCGAGCGGGGGCCGGGCGGGGAGCTGTTTTTT. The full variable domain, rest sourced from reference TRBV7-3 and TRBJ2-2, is GAGVSQTPSNKVTEKGKYVELRCDPISGHTALYWYRQSLGQGPEFLIYFQGTGAADDSGLPNDRFFAVRPEGSVSTLKIQRTERGDSAVYLCASSSERGPGGELFFGEGSRLTVL.

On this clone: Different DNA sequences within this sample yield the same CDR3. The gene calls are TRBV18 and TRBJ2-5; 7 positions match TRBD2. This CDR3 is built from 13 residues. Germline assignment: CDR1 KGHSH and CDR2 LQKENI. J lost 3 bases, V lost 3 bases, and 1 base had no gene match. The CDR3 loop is CASSPSGEETQYF. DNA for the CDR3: TGTGCCAGCTCACCCAGCGGGGAAGAGACCCAGTACTTC.

The CDR3 nucleotides are TGTGCCATCAGTGAGTCCGGGGGGGCACGCGAGCAGTACGTC. It specifies CAISESGGAREQYV. The chain is built from TRBV10-3 and TRBJ2-7, with 8 bases identical to TRBD2. Germline V gene sequence: CDR1 ENHRY, CDR2 SYGVKD. After removal of 0 bases from V and 6 bases from J, the junction contained 4 bases not matched to a gene. The length of the CDR3 is 14 residues.

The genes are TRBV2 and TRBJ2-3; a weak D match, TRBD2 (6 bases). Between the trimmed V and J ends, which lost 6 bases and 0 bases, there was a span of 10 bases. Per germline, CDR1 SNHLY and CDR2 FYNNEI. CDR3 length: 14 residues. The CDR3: CASSEGLSTDTQYF. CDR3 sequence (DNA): TGTGCCAGCAGCGAGGGACTGAGCACAGATACGCAGTATTTT.

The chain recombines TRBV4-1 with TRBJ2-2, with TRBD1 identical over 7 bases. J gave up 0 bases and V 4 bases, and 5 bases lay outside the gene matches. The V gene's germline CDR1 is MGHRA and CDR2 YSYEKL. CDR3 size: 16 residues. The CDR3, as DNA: TGCGCCAGCAGCCCCCCCGGGACAGCGAACACCGGGGAGCTGTTTTTT. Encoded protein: CASSPPGTANTGELFF.

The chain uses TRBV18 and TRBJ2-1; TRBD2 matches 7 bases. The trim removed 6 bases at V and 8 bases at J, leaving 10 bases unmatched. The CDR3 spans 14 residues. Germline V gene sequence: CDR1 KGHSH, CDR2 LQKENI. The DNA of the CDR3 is TGTGCCAGCTCGTTCGGCGGGGGAAAGGATGAGCAGTTCTTC. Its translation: CASSFGGGKDEQFF.

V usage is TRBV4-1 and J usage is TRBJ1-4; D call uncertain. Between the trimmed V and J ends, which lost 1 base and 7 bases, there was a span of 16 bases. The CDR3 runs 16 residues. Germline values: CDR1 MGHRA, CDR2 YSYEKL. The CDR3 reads CASSQGEDTTFEKLFF. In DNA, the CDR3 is TGCGCCAGCAGCCAAGGGGAGGATACCACGTTTGAAAAACTGTTTTTT.

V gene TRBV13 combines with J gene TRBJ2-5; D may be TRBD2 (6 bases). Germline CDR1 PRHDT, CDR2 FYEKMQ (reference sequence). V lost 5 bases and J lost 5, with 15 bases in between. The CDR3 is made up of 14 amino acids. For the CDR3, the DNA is TGTGCCAGCAGCCCAACCGGGACTTGGGAGACCCAGTACTTC. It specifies CASSPTGTWETQYF.

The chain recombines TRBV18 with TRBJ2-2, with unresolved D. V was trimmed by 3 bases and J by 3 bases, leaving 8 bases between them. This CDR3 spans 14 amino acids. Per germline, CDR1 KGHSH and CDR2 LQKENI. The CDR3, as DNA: TGTGCCAGCTCACCCCGGGCTGACACCGGGGAGCTGTTTTTT. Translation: CASSPRADTGELFF.

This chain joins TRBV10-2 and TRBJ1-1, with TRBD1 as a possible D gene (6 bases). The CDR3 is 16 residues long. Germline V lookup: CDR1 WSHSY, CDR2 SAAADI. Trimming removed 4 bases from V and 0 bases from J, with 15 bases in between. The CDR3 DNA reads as TGCGCCAGCAGTGGTAGGTCAGGGACAATGAACACTGAAGCTTTCTTT. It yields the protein CASSGRSGTMNTEAFF.

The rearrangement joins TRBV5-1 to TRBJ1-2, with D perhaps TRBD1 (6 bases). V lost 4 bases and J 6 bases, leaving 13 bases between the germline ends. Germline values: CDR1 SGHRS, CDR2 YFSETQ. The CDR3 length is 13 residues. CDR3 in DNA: TGCGCCAGCAGCGCAGGGGCCGGGAATGGCTACACCTTC. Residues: CASSAGAGNGYTF.